These T cell receptor beta chains were read from a single sample in a study of shared clonotypes between healthy human individuals. Only in-frame clones appear in the TCRdb table, and some are missing; sequencing was by immunoSEQ multiplex PCR. The data show roughly 2,000,000 clones, with about 94% seen just once and around 1.7% held by the top ten. The material sequenced was naive CD8+ T cells from PBMCs. The receptors derive from a man aged 18 to 29 in good health. Some clones in this sample may be carry-over from other donors' samples. Each CDR3 is given with its conserved first and last residue. A D gene is named only where the DNA matches it firmly. Clone size is shown for a subset of rows, as once, few, many or a class of expanded clone.

CAISQPRTREGFSYEQYF,TGTGCCATCAGTCAACCGAGGACCCGAGAGGGTTTCTCCTACGAGCAGTACTTC,TRBJ2-7,-,TRBV10-3,-
CASSLAGGEQFF,TGTGCCAGCAGTTTAGCTGGGGGTGAGCAGTTCTTC,TRBJ2-1,-,TRBV28,-
CASSLGGSSYNEQFF,TGTGCCAGCAGTTTAGGGGGTAGCTCCTACAATGAGCAGTTCTTC,TRBJ2-1,-,TRBV27,few
CASSPGGGTGFPEQYF,TGTGCCAGCAGCCCCGGTGGGGGGACAGGGTTTCCCGAGCAGTACTTC,TRBJ2-7,TRBD1,TRBV9,-
CASTYTGDGTQYF,TGTGCCAGCACCTACACAGGGGACGGGACCCAGTACTTC,TRBJ2-5,TRBD1,TRBV7-6,-
CASSKGLSNYGYTF,TGTGCCAGCAGCAAGGGACTGTCTAACTATGGCTACACCTTC,TRBJ1-2,-,TRBV7-8,few
CASIEDGVYNEQFF,TGTGCCAGCATCGAGGACGGGGTTTACAATGAGCAGTTCTTC,TRBJ2-1,-,TRBV7-2,once
CASSLNTYEQYF,TGTGCCAGCAGCTTGAATACCTACGAGCAGTACTTC,TRBJ2-7,-,TRBV5-4,-
CASSFGKETQYF,TGTGCCAGCAGCTTTGGTAAAGAGACCCAGTACTTC,TRBJ2-5,-,TRBV7-9,-
CASSRGANEQFF,TGTGCCAGTTCCCGTGGGGCTAATGAGCAGTTCTTC,TRBJ2-1,-,TRBV28,-
CASSSGAATYEQYF,TGTGCCAGTAGTTCGGGGGCGGCTACCTACGAGCAGTACTTC,TRBJ2-7,-,TRBV19,-
CASSPREQGFNYGYTF,TGCGCCAGCAGTCCACGCGAACAGGGTTTTAACTATGGCTACACCTTC,TRBJ1-2,-,TRBV10-2,-
CASSGGLLAGASHEQYF,TGTGCCAGCAGTGGGGGGCTTCTAGCGGGAGCAAGCCACGAGCAGTACTTC,TRBJ2-7,TRBD2,TRBV2,-
CASSHREDRDLWWGSYEQYF,TGTGCCAGCAGCCACAGGGAGGACAGGGATTTATGGTGGGGATCCTACGAGCAGTACTTC,TRBJ2-7,-,TRBV21-1,-
CASSPTGDLPPQHF,TGTGCCAGCAGCCCCACAGGGGATCTCCCGCCCCAGCATTTT,TRBJ1-5,TRBD1,TRBV6-5,-
CASSLGPEQFF,TGTGCCAGCAGCCTGGGACCCGAGCAGTTCTTC,TRBJ2-1,-,TRBV7-9,-
CASSFFQETQYF,TGTGCCAGCAGCTTTTTTCAAGAGACCCAGTACTTC,TRBJ2-5,-,TRBV7-6,-
CASSPRDSLYEQYF,TGTGCCAGCAGCCCCCGGGACAGCCTCTACGAGCAGTACTTC,TRBJ2-7,TRBD1,TRBV7-8,-
CASAFGSVNEQFF,TGTGCCAGCGCGTTCGGGAGTGTCAATGAGCAGTTCTTC,TRBJ2-1,-,TRBV6-5,-
CASSQGLAGSPGELFF,TGCGCCAGCAGCCAAGGGCTAGCGGGATCCCCCGGGGAGCTGTTTTTT,TRBJ2-2,TRBD2,TRBV4-3,-